These T cell receptor beta chains were read from a single sample in a study of blood T cell repertoires in COVID-19. Clones were sequenced by immunoSEQ multiplex PCR, and TCRdb holds only the in-frame ones, with some missing. Altogether 250,000 to 300,000 clones are present, roughly 88% being singletons, with the ten largest covering about 3%. Sequencing input: peripheral blood. These receptors all come from a woman under 40 with active or convalescent COVID-19. CDR3s include the opening cysteine and the closing phenylalanine or tryptophan.

CDR3 length	J gene	V gene	CDR3 protein
17	TRBJ2-5	TRBV19	CASSYGLAGGPGKTQYF
14	TRBJ1-3	TRBV3-1/TRBV3-2	CASSQAGGGNTIYF
12	TRBJ1-3	TRBV6-5	CASWNGGNTIYF
16	TRBJ2-5	TRBV7-8	CASSLVGGPYQETQYF
15	TRBJ2-7	TRBV7-2	CASSPKPAGQNEQYF
18	TRBJ1-2	TRBV5-6	CASSLVGTGDPGDYGYTF
17	TRBJ2-4	TRBV6-2/TRBV6-3	CASSSQTSGLAKNIQYF
13	TRBJ2-7	TRBV18	CASSPTGGYEQYF
15	TRBJ2-5	TRBV19	CASWTGPTIGETQYF
15	TRBJ2-4	TRBV2	CASRETAGGKNIQYF
12	TRBJ2-7	TRBV2	CATSRGPYEQYF
17	TRBJ1-3	TRBV30	CAWSGMWAGGSGNTIYF
12	TRBJ1-2	TRBV24-1	CATSDSVRVYTF
15	TRBJ2-7	TRBV3-1/TRBV3-2	CASSHRQERIYEQYF
14	TRBJ1-5	TRBV21-1	CASSPQELNQPQHF
14	TRBJ2-7	TRBV6-2/TRBV6-3	CASSYRGEKDEQYF
17	TRBJ2-7	TRBV7-9	CASSLPKPGTGVYEQYF
14	TRBJ1-6	TRBV7-2	CANSLGTGNSPLHF
16	TRBJ2-7	TRBV4-3	CASSQEWLAGGVEQYF
17	TRBJ2-1	TRBV7-9	CASSHTIAQRGYNEQFF
13	TRBJ2-7	TRBV29-1	CSVVQVPSYEQYF
14	TRBJ2-7	TRBV7-3	CASSPQTGSYEQYF
15	TRBJ1-2	TRBV6-2/TRBV6-3	CASSKGQGAAGGYTF
15	TRBJ2-5	TRBV5-1	CASSLGWRGQETQYF
17	TRBJ1-4	TRBV24-1	CATSPGQGAGRGEKLFF
15	TRBJ2-5	TRBV11-2	CASSSTRWGAGTQYF
14	TRBJ1-2	TRBV30	CAWTDITVNYGYTF
13	TRBJ2-5	TRBV2	CASSAAQGVTQYF
14	TRBJ2-7	TRBV5-1	CASSLGTGADEQYF
13	TRBJ2-7	TRBV5-4	CASSSPRGYEQYF
12	TRBJ1-4	TRBV28	CASSSQGEKLFF
13	TRBJ1-2	TRBV28	CASSLFGRYGYTF
16	TRBJ1-4	TRBV5-5	CASSLGFGGGDEKLFF
12	TRBJ2-7	TRBV4-3	CASSQTGQIQYF
14	TRBJ1-2	TRBV4-3	CASSQEATGESYTF
14	TRBJ1-3	TRBV7-8	CASSLAKSSGTIYF
15	TRBJ2-7	TRBV28	CASSTGGSHSYEQYF
12	TRBJ2-3	TRBV6-5	CASSASRDTQYF
15	TRBJ1-2	TRBV18	CASSPRETEIYGYTF
14	TRBJ1-3	TRBV7-9	CASSRSTGGNTIYF
16	TRBJ1-2	TRBV7-9	CASSEPNPAGVHGYTF
15	TRBJ1-4	TRBV19	CASSIGPRGLEKLFF
14	TRBJ2-2	TRBV19	CASSLQENTGELFF
15	TRBJ1-2	TRBV6-5	CAGSGRTGDFYGYTF
18	TRBJ1-6	TRBV4-3	CASSQARYGGGSNSPLHF
17	TRBJ1-2	TRBV3-1/TRBV3-2	CASSQGVSGGNFYGYTF
18	TRBJ1-6	TRBV9	CASSVSLGEGAGVSPLHF
16	TRBJ1-5	TRBV9	CASSVQPGGAPWPQHF
12	TRBJ1-2	TRBV28	CASSADLYGYTF
15	TRBJ1-2	TRBV7-3	CASSFFEGRSYGYTF
14	TRBJ1-2	TRBV5-6	CASILTGGYYGYTF
15	TRBJ1-2	TRBV4-3	CASSQVALPGGGYTF
13	TRBJ1-5	TRBV7-2	CASSLNRDQPQHF
16	TRBJ1-1	TRBV28	CASSLPRGSVNTEAFF
14	TRBJ2-2	TRBV4-3	CASSHSGLAGELFF